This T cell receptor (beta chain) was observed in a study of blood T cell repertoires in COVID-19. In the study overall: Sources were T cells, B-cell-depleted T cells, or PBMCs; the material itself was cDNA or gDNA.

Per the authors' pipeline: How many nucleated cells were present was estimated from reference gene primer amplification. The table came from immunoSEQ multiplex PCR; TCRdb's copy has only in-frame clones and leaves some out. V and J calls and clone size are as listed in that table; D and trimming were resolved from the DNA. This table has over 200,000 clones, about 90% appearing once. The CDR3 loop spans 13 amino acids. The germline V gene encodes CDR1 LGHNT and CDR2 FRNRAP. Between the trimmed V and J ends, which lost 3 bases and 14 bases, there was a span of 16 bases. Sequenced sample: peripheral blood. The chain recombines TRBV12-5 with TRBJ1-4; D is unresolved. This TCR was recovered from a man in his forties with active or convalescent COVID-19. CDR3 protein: CASGFERRGYLFF. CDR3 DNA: TGTGCTAGTGGTTTCGAGAGGAGAGGATACCTGTTTTTT.